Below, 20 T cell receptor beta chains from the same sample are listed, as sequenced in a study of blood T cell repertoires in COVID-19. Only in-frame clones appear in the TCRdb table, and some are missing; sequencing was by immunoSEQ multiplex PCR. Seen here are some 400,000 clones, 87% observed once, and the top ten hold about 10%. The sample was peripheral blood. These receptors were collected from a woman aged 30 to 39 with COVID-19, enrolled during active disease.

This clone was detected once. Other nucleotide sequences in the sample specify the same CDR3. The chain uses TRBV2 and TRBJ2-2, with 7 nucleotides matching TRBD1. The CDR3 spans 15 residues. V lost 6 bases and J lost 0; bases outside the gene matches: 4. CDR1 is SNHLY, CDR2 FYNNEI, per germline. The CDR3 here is CASSPTGPNTGELFF. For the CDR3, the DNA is TGTGCCAGCAGCCCGACAGGGCCGAACACCGGGGAGCTGTTTTTT.

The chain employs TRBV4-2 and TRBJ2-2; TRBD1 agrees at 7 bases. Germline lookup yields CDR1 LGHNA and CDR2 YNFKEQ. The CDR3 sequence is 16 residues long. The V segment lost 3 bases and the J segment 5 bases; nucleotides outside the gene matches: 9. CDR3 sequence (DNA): TGTGCCAGCAGCCACCTCCTTCAGGGGGATACCGGGGAGCTGTTTTTT. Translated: CASSHLLQGDTGELFF.

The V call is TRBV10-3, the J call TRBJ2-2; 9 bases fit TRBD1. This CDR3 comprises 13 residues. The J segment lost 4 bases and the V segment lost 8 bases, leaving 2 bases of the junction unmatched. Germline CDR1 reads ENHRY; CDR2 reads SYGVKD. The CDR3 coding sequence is TGTGCCATCGGGACAGGGTCCACCGGGGAGCTGTTTTTT. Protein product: CAIGTGSTGELFF.

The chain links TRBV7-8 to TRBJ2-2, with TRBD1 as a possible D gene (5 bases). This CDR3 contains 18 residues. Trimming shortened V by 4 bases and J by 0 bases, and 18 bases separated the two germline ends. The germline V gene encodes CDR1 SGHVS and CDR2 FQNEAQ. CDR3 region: CASSSPLRQPTNTGELFF. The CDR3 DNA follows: TGTGCCAGCAGCTCACCCCTGCGACAGCCGACGAACACCGGGGAGCTGTTTTTT.

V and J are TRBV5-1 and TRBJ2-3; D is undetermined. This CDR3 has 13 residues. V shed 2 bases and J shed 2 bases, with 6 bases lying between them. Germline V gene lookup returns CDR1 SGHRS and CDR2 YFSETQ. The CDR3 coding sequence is TGCGCCAGCAGCTTTGGCCCCACAGATACGCAGTATTTT. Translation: CASSFGPTDTQYF.

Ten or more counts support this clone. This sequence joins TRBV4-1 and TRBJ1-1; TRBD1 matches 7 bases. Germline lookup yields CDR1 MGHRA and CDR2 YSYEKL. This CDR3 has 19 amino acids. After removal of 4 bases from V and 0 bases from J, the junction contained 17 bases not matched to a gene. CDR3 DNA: TGCGCCAGCAGCCGCCGGATCTTACAGGGGTCCGGGGTGAACACTGAAGCTTTCTTT. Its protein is CASSRRILQGSGVNTEAFF.

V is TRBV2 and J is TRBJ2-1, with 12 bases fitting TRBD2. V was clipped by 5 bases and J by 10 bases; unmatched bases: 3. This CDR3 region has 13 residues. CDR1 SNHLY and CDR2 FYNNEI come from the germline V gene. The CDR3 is CASSRGTSGEQFF. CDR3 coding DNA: TGTGCCAGCAGTCGAGGGACTAGCGGGGAGCAGTTCTTC.

The CDR3 region is CASSGGLADYNEQFF. Written as DNA, the CDR3 is TGCGCCAGCAGCGGTGGACTAGCGGACTACAATGAGCAGTTCTTC. V gene TRBV5-1 combines with J gene TRBJ2-1; 10 positions match TRBD2. The junction had 4 bases not matched to a gene; V was cut back by 4 bases and J by 3 bases. The CDR3 has 15 residues. The germline V gene encodes CDR1 SGHRS and CDR2 YFSETQ. The full variable domain, rest sourced from reference TRBV5-1 and TRBJ2-1, is KAGVTQTPRYLIKTRGQQVTLSCSPISGHRSVSWYQQTPGQGLQFLFEYFSETQRNKGNFPGRFSGRQFSNSRSEMNVSTLELGDSALYLCASSGGLADYNEQFFGPGTRLTVL.

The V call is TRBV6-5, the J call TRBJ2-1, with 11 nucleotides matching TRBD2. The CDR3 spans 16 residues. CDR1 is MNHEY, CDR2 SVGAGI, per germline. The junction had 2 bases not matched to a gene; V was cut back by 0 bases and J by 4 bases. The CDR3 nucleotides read TGTGCCAGCAGTTACTCGGGACTAGCGGATTACAATGAGCAGTTCTTC. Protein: CASSYSGLADYNEQFF.

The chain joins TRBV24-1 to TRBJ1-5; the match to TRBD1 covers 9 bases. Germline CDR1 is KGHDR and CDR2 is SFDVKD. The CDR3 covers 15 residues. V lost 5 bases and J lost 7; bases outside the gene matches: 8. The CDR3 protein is CATSAPGQGVQPQHF. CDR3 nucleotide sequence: TGTGCCACCAGTGCCCCGGGACAGGGCGTGCAGCCCCAGCATTTT.

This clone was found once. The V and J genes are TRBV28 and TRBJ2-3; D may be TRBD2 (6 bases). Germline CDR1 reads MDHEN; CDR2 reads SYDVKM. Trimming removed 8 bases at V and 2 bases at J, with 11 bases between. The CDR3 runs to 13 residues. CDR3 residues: CASVAGLTDTQYF. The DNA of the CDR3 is TGTGCCAGCGTGGCGGGGCTCACAGATACGCAGTATTTT.

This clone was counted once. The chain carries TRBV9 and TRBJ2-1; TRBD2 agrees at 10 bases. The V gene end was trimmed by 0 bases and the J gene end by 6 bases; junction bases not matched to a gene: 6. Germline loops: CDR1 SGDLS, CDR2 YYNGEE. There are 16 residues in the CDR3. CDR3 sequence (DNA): TGTGCCAGCAGCGTAGGGGCTAGCGGGAGTACCAATGAGCAGTTCTTC. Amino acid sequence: CASSVGASGSTNEQFF.

The CDR3 reads CASSQQGLEQFF. CDR3 DNA sequence: TGTGCCAGCAGCCAACAGGGACTTGAGCAGTTCTTC. The J gene is TRBJ2-1, the V gene TRBV3-1 (or the pseudogene TRBV3-2), with D maybe TRBD2 (6 bases). CDR1 and CDR2 from the germline V gene are LGHDT and YNNKEL (reference sequence). Trimming pared 2 bases from V and 9 bases from J, leaving 8 bases between. The CDR3 sequence is 12 residues long.

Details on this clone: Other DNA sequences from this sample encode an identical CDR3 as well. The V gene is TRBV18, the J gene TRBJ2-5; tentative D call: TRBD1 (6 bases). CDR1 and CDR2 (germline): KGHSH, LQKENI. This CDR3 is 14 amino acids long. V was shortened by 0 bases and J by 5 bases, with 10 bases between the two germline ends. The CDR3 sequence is CASSPPGRGETQYF. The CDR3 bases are TGTGCCAGCTCACCACCGGGCAGGGGCGAGACCCAGTACTTC.

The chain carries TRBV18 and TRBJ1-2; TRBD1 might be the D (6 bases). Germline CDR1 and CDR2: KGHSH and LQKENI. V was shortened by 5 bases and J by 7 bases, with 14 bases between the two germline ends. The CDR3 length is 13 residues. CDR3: CASSNSTGIGYTF. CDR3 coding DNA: TGTGCCAGCTCAAACTCTACAGGGATTGGCTACACCTTC. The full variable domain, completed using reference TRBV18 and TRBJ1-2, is NAGVMQNPRHLVRRRGQEARLRCSPMKGHSHVYWYRQLPEEGLKFMVYLQKENIIDESGMPKERFSAEFPKEGPSILRIQQVVRGDSAAYFCASSNSTGIGYTFGSGTRLTVV.

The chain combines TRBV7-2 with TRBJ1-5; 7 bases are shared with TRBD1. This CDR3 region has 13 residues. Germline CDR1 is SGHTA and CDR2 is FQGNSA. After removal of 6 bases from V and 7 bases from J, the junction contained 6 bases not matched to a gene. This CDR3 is CASSLQGSQPQHF. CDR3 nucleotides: TGTGCCAGCAGTCTACAGGGGTCCCAGCCCCAGCATTTT.

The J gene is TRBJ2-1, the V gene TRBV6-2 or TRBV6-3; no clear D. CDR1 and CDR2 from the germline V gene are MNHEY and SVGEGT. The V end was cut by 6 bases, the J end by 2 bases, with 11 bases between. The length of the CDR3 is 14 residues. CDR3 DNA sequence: TGTGCCAGCAGCTCCTACGTAACCTACAATGAGCAGTTCTTC. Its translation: CASSSYVTYNEQFF.

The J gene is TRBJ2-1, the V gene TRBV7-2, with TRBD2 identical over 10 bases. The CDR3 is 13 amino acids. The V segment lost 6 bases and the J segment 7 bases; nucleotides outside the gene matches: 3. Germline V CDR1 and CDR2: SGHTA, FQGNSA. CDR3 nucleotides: TGTGCCAGCAGTCCTAGCGGGAGTAATGAGCAGTTCTTC. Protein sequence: CASSPSGSNEQFF.

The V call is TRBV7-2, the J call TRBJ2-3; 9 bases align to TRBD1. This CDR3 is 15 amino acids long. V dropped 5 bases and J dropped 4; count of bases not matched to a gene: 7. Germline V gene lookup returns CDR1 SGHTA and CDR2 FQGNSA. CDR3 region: CASSPWGQGADTQYF. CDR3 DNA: TGTGCCAGCAGCCCTTGGGGACAGGGCGCAGATACGCAGTATTTT.

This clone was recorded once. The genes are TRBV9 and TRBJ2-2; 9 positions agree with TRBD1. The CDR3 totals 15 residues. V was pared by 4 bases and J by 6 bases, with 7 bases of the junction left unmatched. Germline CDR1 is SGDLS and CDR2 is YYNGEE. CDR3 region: CASSQQGAQPGELFF. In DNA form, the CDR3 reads TGTGCCAGCAGCCAACAGGGGGCCCAGCCCGGGGAGCTGTTTTTT.